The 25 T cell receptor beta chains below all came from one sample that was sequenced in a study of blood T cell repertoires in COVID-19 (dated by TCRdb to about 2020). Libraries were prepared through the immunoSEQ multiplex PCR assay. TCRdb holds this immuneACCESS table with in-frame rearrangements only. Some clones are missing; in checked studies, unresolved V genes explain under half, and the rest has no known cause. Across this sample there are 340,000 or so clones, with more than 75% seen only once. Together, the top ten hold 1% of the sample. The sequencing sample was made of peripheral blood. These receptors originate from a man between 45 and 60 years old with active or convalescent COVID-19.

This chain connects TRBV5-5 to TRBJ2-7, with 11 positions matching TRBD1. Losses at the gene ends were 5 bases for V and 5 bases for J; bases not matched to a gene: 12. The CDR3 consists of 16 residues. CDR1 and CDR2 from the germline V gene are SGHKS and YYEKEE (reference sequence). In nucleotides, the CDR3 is TGTGCCAGCAGTCTTTGGCGGACAGGGGGCGAGGACGAGCAGTACTTC. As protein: CASSLWRTGGEDEQYF.

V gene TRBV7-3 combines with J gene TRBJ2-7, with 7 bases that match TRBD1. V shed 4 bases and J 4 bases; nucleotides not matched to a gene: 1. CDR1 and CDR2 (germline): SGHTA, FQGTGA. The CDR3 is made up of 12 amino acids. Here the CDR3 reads CASSSDRYEQYF. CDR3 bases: TGTGCCAGCAGCTCGGACAGGTACGAGCAGTACTTC.

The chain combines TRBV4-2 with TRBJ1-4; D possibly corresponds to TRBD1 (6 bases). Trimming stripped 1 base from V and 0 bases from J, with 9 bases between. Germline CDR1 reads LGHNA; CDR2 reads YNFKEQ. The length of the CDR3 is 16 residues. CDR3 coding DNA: TGTGCCAGCAGCCAAGGGGACACCCCAACTAATGAAAAACTGTTTTTT. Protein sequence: CASSQGDTPTNEKLFF.

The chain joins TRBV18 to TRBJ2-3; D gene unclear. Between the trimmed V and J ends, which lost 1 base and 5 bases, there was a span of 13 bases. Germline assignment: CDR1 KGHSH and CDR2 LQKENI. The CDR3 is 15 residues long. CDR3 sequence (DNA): TGTGCCAGCTCACCACTGTTCGACTCCATAGATACGCAGTATTTT. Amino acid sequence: CASSPLFDSIDTQYF.

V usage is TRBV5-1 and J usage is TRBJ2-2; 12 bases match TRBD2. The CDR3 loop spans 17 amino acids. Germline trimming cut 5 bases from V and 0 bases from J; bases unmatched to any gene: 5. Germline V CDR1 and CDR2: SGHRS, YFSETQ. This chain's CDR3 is CASSRTSGISNTGELFF. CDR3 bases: TGCGCCAGCAGTCGGACTAGCGGGATCTCGAACACCGGGGAGCTGTTTTTT.

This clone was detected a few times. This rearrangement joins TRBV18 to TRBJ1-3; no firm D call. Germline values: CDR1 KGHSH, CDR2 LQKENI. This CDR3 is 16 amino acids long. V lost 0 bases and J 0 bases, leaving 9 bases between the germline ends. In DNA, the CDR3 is TGTGCCAGCTCACCACCGGCGGGGAGCTCTGGAAACACCATATATTTT. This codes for CASSPPAGSSGNTIYF.

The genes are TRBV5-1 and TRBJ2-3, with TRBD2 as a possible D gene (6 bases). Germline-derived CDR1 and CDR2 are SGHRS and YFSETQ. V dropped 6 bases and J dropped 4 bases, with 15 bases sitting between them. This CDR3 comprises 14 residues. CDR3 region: CASMVTSFADTQYF. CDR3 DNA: TGCGCCAGCATGGTGACTAGTTTCGCAGATACGCAGTATTTT.

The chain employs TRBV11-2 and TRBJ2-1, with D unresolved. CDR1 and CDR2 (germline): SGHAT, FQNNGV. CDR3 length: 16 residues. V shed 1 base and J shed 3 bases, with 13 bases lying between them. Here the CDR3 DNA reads TGTGCCAGCAGCTTAGGAGGCCGAAGAAGCTACAATGAGCAGTTCTTC. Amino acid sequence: CASSLGGRRSYNEQFF.

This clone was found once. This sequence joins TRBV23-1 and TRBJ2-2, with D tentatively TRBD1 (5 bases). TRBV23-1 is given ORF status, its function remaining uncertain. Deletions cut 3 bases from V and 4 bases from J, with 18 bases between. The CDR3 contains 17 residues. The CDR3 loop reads CASSQDDSLSITGELFF. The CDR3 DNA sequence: TGCGCCAGCAGTCAGGATGACAGCCTATCCATCACCGGGGAGCTGTTTTTT.

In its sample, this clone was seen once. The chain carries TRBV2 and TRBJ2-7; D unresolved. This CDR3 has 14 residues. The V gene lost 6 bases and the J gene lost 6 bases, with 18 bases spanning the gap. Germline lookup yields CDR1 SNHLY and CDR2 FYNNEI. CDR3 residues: CASRGPNDLGEQYF. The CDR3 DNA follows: TGTGCCAGCAGGGGCCCCAACGATCTCGGCGAGCAGTACTTC.

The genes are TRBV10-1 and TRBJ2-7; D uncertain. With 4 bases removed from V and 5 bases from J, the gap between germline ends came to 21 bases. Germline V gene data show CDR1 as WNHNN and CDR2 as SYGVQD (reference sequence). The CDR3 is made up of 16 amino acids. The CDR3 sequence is CASSVGSPANRNEQYF. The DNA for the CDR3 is TGCGCCAGCAGTGTGGGCAGCCCTGCCAATAGGAACGAGCAGTACTTC.

The CDR3 protein is CASSVPSGSVTDTQYF. The CDR3, as DNA: TGCGCCAGCAGCGTCCCTAGCGGGAGTGTCACAGATACGCAGTATTTT. The J gene is TRBJ2-3, the V gene TRBV5-1; TRBD2 matches at 10 bases. The V gene's germline CDR1 is SGHRS and CDR2 YFSETQ. V dropped 4 bases and J dropped 2; count of bases not matched to a gene: 7. The CDR3 is 16 amino acids.

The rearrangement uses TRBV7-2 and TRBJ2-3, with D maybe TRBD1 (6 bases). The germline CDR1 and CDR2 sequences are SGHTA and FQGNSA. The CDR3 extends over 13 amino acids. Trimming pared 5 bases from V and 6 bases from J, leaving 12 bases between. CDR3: CASSRDNKDTQYF. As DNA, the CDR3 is TGTGCCAGCAGCCGGGACAATAAGGATACGCAGTATTTT.

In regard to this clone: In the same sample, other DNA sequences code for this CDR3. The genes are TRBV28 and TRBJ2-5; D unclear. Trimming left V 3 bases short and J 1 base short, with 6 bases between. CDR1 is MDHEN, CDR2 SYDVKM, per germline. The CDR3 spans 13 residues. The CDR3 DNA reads TGTGCCAGCAGTTTTGGGCTCCAAGAGACCCAGTACTTC. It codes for CASSFGLQETQYF.

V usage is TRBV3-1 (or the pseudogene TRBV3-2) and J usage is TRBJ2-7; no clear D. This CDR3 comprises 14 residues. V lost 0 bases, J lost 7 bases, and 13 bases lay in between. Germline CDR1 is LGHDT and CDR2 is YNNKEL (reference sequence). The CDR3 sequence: CASSQDTATGEQYF. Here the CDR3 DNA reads TGTGCCAGCAGCCAAGATACCGCGACCGGGGAGCAGTACTTC.

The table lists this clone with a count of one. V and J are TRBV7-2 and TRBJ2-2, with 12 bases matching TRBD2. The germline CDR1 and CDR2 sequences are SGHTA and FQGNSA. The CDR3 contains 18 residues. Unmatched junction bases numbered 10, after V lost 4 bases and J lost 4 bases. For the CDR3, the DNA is TGTGCCAGCAGCTCGAGACTAGCGGGAGAATGGAGCACCGGGGAGCTGTTTTTT. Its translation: CASSSRLAGEWSTGELFF.

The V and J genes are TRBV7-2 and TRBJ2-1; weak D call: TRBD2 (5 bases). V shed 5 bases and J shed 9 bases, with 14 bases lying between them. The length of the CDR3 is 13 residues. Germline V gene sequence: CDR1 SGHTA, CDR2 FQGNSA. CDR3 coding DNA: TGTGCCAGCAGCCGTCCGGGGTCCAGTGAGCAGTTCTTC. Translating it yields CASSRPGSSEQFF.

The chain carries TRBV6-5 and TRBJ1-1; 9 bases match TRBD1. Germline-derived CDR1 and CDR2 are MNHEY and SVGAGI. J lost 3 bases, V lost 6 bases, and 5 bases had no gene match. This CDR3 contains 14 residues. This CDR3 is CASSLQGADTEAFF. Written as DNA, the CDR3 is TGTGCCAGCAGCTTACAGGGGGCGGACACTGAAGCTTTCTTT.

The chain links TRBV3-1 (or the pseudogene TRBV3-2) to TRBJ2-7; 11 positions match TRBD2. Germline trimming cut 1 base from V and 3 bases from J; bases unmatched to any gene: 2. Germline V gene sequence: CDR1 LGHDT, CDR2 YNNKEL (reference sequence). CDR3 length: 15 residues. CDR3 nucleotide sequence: TGTGCCAGCAGCCAAGGGACTAGCGGGCTCTACGAGCAGTACTTC. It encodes CASSQGTSGLYEQYF.

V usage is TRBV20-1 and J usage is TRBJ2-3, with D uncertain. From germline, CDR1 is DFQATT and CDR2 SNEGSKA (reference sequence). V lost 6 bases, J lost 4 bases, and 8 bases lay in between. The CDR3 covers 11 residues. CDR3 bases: TGCAGTGCCCCCCGGGCAGATACGCAGTATTTT. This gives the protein CSAPRADTQYF.

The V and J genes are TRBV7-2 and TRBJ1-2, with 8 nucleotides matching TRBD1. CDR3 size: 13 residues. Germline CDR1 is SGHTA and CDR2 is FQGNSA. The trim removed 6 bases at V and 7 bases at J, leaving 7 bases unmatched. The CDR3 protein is CASSYDRGAGYTF. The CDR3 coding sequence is TGTGCCAGCAGTTACGACAGGGGAGCTGGCTACACCTTC.

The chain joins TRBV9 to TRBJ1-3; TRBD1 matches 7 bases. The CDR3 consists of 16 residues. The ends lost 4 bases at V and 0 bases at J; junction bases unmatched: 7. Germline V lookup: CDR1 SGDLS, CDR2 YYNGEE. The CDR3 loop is CASSPGQASSGNTIYF. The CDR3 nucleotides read TGTGCCAGCAGCCCAGGACAGGCCTCCTCTGGAAACACCATATATTTT.

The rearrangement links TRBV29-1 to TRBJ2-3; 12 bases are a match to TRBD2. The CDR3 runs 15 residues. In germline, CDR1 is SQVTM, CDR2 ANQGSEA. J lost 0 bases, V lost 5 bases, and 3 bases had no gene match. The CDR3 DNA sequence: TGCAGCGTTCGGACTAGCGGGGATAGCACAGATACGCAGTATTTT. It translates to CSVRTSGDSTDTQYF.

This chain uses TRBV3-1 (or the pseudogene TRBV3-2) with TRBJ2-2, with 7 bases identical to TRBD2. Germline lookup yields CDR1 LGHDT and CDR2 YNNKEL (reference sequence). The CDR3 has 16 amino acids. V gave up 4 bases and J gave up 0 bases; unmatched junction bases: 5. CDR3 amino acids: CASSLLGGANTGELFF. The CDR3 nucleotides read TGTGCCAGCAGCCTTCTGGGGGGGGCGAACACCGGGGAGCTGTTTTTT.

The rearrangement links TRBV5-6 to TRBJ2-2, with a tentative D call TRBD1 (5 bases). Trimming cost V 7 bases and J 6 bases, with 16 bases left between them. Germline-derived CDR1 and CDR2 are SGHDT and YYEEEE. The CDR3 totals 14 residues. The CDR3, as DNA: TGTGCCAGCGGTATAGGGGAAGGTTCCGGGGAGCTGTTTTTT. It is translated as CASGIGEGSGELFF.